Listed below are T cell receptor beta chains from one sample, sequenced in a study of cytomegalovirus exposure and HLA in healthy donors. Assay: immunoSEQ multiplex PCR; the TCRdb copy retains only in-frame clones and omits some. The data contain hundreds of thousands of clones, around 90% of them seen just once; the ten biggest clones take up about 2%. The material sequenced was PBMCs. The receptors shown here come from a young woman in good health and CMV-seronegative. Each CDR3 is given with its conserved first and last residue. A D gene is named only where the DNA matches it firmly. Expanded clones get a size class; other rows say once, few or many, or leave the size out.

V gene,clone size,D gene,J gene,CDR3 DNA,CDR3 protein
TRBV19,NA,TRBD1,TRBJ1-2,TGTGCCAGTAGTATTGACGGGACAGTGTTTTATGGCTACACCTTC,CASSIDGTVFYGYTF
TRBV2,NA,TRBD1,TRBJ2-1,TGTGCCAGCAGAAACAGGGGGCTTCAGTGGAATGAGCAGTTCTTC,CASRNRGLQWNEQFF
TRBV5-1,NA,NA,TRBJ2-7,TGCGCCAGCAGCAACAACTACGAGCAGTACTTC,CASSNNYEQYF
TRBV6-1,NA,NA,TRBJ1-2,TGTGCCAGCAGTGGGTCAACGGGGGGCTACACCTTC,CASSGSTGGYTF
TRBV7-9,NA,TRBD2,TRBJ2-3,TGTGCCAGCAGCTCACGTCTAGCGGGGATGAGCACAGATACGCAGTATTTT,CASSSRLAGMSTDTQYF
TRBV19,NA,NA,TRBJ1-1,TGTGCCAGTATTATGAACACTGAAGCTTTCTTT,CASIMNTEAFF
TRBV5-1,NA,TRBD2,TRBJ2-3,TGCGCCAGCAGCCCCGGGACTAGGAGTTCAGATACGCAGTATTTT,CASSPGTRSSDTQYF
TRBV5-1,NA,NA,TRBJ2-5,TGCGCCAGCAGCTTGGGAGGGTCTAGGAAAGGGGAGACCCAGTACTTC,CASSLGGSRKGETQYF
TRBV5-1,NA,TRBD2,TRBJ2-7,TGCGCCAGCAGCTTCCATGCGGGGCGGGGGGACTCCTACGAGCAGTACTTC,CASSFHAGRGDSYEQYF
TRBV2,NA,NA,TRBJ1-2,TGTGCCAGCAGGAGGGTCGCAGAGAACTATGGCTACACCTTC,CASRRVAENYGYTF
TRBV28,few,TRBD1,TRBJ1-6,TGTGCCAGCAGGGCCGGGACAGGGGGTTATAATTCACCCCTCCACTTT,CASRAGTGGYNSPLHF
TRBV7-9,NA,NA,TRBJ2-4,TGTGCCAGCAGCTTTAGCATCAATCCTTGGGCCAAAAACATTCAGTACTTC,CASSFSINPWAKNIQYF
TRBV7-9,once,TRBD2,TRBJ2-1,TGTTCCAGCAGCTTAGTAGGGTCTAGCGGGGGCCTATACAATGAGCAGTTCTTC,CSSSLVGSSGGLYNEQFF
TRBV28,NA,TRBD2,TRBJ2-3,TGTGCCAGCCAGGGTAGCGGGGGGATAACAGATACGCAGTATTTT,CASQGSGGITDTQYF
TRBV10-3,few,NA,TRBJ1-1,TGTGCCATCAGGACAGCTAGTGAAGCTTTCTTT,CAIRTASEAFF
TRBV7-6,NA,TRBD2,TRBJ2-7,TGTGCCAGCAGCCCCTTGGGGGGGGTCGAGCAGTACTTC,CASSPLGGVEQYF
TRBV2,NA,TRBD2,TRBJ2-3,TGTGCCAGCAAAATCGCTAGCGGGGGTGGTGATACGCAGTATTTT,CASKIASGGGDTQYF
TRBV6-1,NA,NA,TRBJ1-2,TGTGCCAGCAGCCCTATGAGGCAGACTGAATATGGCTACACCTTC,CASSPMRQTEYGYTF
TRBV19,NA,NA,TRBJ1-6,TGTGCCAGTAGTTCGCAGGGGAATTCACCCCTCCACTTT,CASSSQGNSPLHF
TRBV5-1,NA,NA,TRBJ2-1,TGCGCCAGCAGCTTTACCACAGGGAGCTCCTACAATGAGCAGTTCTTC,CASSFTTGSSYNEQFF
TRBV18,few,TRBD1,TRBJ1-6,TGTGCCAGCTCACTAGGACAGGGACCTTCACCCCTCCACTTT,CASSLGQGPSPLHF
TRBV7-6,NA,NA,TRBJ2-5,TGTGCCAGCAGCACGACAGGCGCGAGGGGAGAGACCCAGTACTTC,CASSTTGARGETQYF
TRBV4-2,NA,TRBD1,TRBJ2-7,TGTGCCAGCAGCCAAGGGACAGGGGATGACGAGCAGTACTTC,CASSQGTGDDEQYF
TRBV25-1,NA,TRBD1,TRBJ2-3,TGTGCCAGCTCACAGGGGATCCGCACAGATACGCAGTATTTT,CASSQGIRTDTQYF
TRBV2,NA,NA,TRBJ1-3,TGTGCCAGCAGTGGGACAATCTCTGGAAACACCATATATTTT,CASSGTISGNTIYF
TRBV5-6,NA,TRBD1,TRBJ1-2,TGTGCCAGCAGCTCGGGACAGCTAAAATACTATGGCTACACCTTC,CASSSGQLKYYGYTF
TRBV5-1,NA,TRBD2,TRBJ2-1,TGCGCCAGCAGCTTGGCCCCGGGGGGACCCAATGAGCAGTTCTTC,CASSLAPGGPNEQFF
TRBV2,NA,TRBD2,TRBJ2-3,TGTGCCAGCAGTCGGCTAGCGGGGGGTCTCACAGATACGCAGTATTTT,CASSRLAGGLTDTQYF
TRBV10-1,NA,NA,TRBJ1-6,TGCGCCAGCAGTGAGTCTGGGCCTAATTCCCCCCTCCACTTT,CASSESGPNSPLHF
TRBV9,NA,TRBD1,TRBJ2-7,TGTGCCAGCAGCGCTACCGGGGACAGCCCTAAGTACTTC,CASSATGDSPKYF
TRBV11-1,once,TRBD1,TRBJ1-3,TGTGCCAGCAGCTTAGCCGGGACAGTCTCTGGAAACACCATATATTTT,CASSLAGTVSGNTIYF
TRBV27,NA,NA,TRBJ2-3,TGTGCCAGCAGCCCCAACACAGATACGCAGTATTTT,CASSPNTDTQYF
TRBV30,NA,TRBD2,TRBJ2-7,TGTGCCTGGAGTGCGGGACCCTTTCCGGGAGGCTACGAGCAGTACTTC,CAWSAGPFPGGYEQYF
TRBV2,once,TRBD1,TRBJ2-7,TGTGCCACCGGGGATGGGACAGGGGTCCCCGAGCAGTACTTC,CATGDGTGVPEQYF
TRBV1,NA,NA,TRBJ2-1,TGCACCAGCAGCCAAGAAGTCCGGGGGGCCCCACCCTACAATGAGCAGTTCTTC,CTSSQEVRGAPPYNEQFF
TRBV18,NA,NA,TRBJ2-3,TGTGCCAGCTCACCACAGCGGTCCACAGATACGCAGTATTTT,CASSPQRSTDTQYF
TRBV5-6,once,NA,TRBJ1-5,TGTGCCAGCAGCCGCACAGGTGTAGGCAATCAGCCCCAGCATTTT,CASSRTGVGNQPQHF